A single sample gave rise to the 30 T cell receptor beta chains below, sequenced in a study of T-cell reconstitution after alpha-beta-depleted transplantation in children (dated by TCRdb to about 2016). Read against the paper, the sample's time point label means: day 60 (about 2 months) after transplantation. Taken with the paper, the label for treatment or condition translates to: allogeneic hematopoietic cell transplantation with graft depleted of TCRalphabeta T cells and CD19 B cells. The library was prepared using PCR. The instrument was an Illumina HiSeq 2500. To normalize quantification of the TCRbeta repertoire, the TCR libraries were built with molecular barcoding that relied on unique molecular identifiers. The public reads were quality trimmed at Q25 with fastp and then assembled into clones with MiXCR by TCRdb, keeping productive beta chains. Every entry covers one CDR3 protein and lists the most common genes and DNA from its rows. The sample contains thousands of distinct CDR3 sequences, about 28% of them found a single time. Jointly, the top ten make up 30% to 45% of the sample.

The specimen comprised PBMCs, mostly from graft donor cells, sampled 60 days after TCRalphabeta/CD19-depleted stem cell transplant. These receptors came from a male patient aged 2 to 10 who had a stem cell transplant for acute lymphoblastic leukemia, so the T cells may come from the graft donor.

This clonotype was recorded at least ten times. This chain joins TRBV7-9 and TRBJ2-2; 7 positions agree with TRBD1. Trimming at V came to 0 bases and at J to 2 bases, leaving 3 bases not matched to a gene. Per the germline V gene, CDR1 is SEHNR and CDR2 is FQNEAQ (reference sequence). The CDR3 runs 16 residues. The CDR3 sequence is CASSLARTGNTGELFF. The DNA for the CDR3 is TGTGCCAGCAGCTTAGCTCGGACAGGAAACACCGGGGAGCTGTTTTTT.

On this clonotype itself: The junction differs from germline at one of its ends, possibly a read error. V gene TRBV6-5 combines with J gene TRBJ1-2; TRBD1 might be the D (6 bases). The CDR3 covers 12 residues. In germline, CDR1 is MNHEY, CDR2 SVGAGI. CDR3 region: CASTPGAYGYPF. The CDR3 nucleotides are TGTGCCAGCACCCCGGGGGCCTATGGCTACCCCTTC.

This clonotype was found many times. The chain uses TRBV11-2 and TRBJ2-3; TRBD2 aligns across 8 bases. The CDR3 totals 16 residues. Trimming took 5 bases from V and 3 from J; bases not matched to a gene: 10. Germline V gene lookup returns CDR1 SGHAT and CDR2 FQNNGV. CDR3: CASSGEVGRVTDTQYF. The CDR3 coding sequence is TGTGCCAGCAGCGGAGAGGTCGGGAGGGTGACAGATACGCAGTATTTT.

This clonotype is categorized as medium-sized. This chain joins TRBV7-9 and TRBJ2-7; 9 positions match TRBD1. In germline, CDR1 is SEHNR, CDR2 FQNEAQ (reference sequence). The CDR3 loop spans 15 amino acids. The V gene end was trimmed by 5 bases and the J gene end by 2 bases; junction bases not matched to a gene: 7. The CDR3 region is CASSIMGTGTYEQYF. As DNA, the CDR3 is TGTGCCAGCAGCATAATGGGGACAGGGACCTACGAGCAGTACTTC.

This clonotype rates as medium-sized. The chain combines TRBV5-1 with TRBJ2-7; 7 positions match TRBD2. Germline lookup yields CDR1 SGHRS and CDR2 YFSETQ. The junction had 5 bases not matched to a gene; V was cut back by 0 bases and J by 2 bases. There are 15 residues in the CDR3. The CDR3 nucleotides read TGCGCCAGCAGCTTGGGGCTAGCGGCCACCTACGAGCAGTACTTC. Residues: CASSLGLAATYEQYF.

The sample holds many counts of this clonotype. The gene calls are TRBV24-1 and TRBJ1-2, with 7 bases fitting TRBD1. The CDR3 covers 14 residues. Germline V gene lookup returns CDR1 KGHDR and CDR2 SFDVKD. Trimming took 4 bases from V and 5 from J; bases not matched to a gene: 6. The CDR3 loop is CATSDRDRFYGYTF. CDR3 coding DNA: TGTGCCACCAGTGACCGGGACAGATTTTATGGCTACACCTTC.

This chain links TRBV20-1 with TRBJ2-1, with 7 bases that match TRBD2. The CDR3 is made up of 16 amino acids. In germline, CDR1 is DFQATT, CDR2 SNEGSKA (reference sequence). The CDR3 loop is CSVRGQAGDSYNEQFF. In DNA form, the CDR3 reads TGCAGCGTTAGAGGCCAGGCGGGAGACTCCTACAATGAGCAGTTCTTC.

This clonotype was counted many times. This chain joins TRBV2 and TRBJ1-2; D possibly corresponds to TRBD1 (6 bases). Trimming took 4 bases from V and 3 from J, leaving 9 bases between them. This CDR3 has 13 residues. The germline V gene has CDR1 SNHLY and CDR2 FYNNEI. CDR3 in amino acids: CASSVTGYYGYTF. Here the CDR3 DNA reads TGTGCCAGCAGTGTGACAGGATACTATGGCTACACCTTC.

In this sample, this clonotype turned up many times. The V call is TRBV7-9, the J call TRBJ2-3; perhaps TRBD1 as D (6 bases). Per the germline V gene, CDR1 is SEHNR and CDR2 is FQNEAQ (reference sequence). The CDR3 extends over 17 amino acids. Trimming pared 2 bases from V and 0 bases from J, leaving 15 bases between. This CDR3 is CASSLSRRTESTDTQYF. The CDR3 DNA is TGTGCCAGCAGCTTATCGCGACGGACAGAGAGCACAGATACGCAGTATTTT.

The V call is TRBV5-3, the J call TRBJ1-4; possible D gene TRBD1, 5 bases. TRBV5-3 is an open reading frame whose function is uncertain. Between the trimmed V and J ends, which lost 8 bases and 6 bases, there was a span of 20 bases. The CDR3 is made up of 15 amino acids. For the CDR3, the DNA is TGTGCCAGGGGCCCTGAGTGGGGGTCGGATGAAAAACTGTTTTTT. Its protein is CARGPEWGSDEKLFF.

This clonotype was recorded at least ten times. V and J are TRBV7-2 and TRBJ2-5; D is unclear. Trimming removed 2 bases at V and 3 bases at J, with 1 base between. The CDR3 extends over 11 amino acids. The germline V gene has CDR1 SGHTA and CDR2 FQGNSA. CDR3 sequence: CASSLKETQYF. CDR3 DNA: TGTGCCAGCAGCTTAAAAGAGACCCAGTACTTC.

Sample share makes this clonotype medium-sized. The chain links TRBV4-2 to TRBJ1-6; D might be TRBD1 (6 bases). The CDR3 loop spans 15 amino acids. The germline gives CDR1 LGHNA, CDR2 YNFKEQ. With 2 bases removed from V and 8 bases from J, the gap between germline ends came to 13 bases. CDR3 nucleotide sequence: TGTGCCAGCAGCCAACCACAGGGTTCCGATTCACCCCTCCACTTT. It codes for CASSQPQGSDSPLHF.

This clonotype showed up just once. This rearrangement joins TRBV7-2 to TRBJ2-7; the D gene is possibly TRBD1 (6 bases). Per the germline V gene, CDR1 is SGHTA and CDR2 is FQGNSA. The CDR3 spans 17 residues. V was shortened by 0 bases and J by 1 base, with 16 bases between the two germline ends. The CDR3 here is CASSLALGRGPSYEQYF. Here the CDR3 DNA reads TGTGCCAGCAGCTTAGCCTTGGGCAGGGGACCTTCCTACGAGCAGTACTTC.

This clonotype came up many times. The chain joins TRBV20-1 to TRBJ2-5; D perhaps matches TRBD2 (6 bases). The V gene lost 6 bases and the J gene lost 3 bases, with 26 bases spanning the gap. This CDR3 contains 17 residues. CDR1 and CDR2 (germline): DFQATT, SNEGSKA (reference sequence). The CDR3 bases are TGCAGTGCCCCCCGGTGGGTAGCGGTTATTGGAGAAGAGACCCAGTACTTC. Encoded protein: CSAPRWVAVIGEETQYF.

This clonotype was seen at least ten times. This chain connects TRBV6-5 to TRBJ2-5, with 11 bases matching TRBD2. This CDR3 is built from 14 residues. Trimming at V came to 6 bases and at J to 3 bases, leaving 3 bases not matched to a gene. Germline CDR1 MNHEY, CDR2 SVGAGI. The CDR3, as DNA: TGTGCCAGCAGGAGGGGACTAGCGGAAGAGACCCAGTACTTC. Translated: CASRRGLAEETQYF.

CDR3 DNA sequence: TGTGCCAGCAGCCCAGGGACGAACACAGATACGCAGTATTTT. Translated: CASSPGTNTDTQYF. The gene calls are TRBV5-6 and TRBJ2-3; D is tentatively TRBD1 or TRBD2 (5 bases each). The CDR3 is 14 amino acids. Germline assignment: CDR1 SGHDT and CDR2 YYEEEE. Trimming stripped 4 bases from V and 2 bases from J, with 11 bases between. Variable domain in full (rest from reference TRBV5-6 and TRBJ2-3): DAGVTQSPTHLIKTRGQQVTLRCSPKSGHDTVSWYQQALGQGPQFIFQYYEEEERQRGNFPDRFSGHQFPNYSSELNVNALLLGDSALYLCASSPGTNTDTQYFGPGTRLTVL.

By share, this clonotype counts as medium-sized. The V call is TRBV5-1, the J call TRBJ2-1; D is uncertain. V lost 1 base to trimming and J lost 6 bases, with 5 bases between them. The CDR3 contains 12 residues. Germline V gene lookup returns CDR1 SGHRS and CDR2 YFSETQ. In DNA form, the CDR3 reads TGCGCCAGCAGCTTGTTTTCCAATGAGCAGTTCTTC. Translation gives CASSLFSNEQFF.

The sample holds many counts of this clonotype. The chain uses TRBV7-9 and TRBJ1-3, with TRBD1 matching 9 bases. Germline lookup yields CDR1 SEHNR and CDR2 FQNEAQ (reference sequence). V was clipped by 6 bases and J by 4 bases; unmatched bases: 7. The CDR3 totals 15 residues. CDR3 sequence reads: CASSTGGFSGNTIYF. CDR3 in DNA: TGTGCCAGCAGTACAGGGGGCTTTTCGGGAAACACCATATATTTT.

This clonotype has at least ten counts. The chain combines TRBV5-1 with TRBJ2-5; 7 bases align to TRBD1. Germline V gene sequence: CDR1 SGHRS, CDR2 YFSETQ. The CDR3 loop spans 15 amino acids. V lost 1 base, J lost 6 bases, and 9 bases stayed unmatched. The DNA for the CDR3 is TGCGCCAGCAGCTTGCTCATCATGAGGGGGCAGACCCAGTACTTC. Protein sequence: CASSLLIMRGQTQYF.

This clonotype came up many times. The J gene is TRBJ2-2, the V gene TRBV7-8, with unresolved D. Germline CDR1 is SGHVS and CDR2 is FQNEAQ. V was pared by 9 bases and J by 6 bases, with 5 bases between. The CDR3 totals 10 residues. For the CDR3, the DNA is TGTGCCAGTGAGGCCGGGGAGCTGTTTTTT. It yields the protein CASEAGELFF.

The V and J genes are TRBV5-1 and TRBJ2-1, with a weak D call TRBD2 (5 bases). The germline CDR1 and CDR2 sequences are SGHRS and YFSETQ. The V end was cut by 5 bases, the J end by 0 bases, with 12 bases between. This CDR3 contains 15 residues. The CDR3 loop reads CASRKPGDSYNEQFF. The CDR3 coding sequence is TGCGCCAGCAGAAAACCCGGGGACTCCTACAATGAGCAGTTCTTC.

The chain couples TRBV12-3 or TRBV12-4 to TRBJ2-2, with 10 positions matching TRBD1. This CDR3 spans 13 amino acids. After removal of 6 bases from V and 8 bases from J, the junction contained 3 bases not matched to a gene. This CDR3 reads CASRGQGKGELFF. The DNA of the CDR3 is TGTGCCAGCAGGGGACAGGGGAAGGGGGAGCTGTTTTTT.

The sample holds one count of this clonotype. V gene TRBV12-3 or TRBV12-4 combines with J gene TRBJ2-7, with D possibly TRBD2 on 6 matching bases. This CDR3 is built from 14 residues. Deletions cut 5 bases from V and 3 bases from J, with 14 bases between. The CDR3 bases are TGTGCCAGCAGTCCGGGAGAGGTGGACTACGAGCAGTACTTC. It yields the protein CASSPGEVDYEQYF.

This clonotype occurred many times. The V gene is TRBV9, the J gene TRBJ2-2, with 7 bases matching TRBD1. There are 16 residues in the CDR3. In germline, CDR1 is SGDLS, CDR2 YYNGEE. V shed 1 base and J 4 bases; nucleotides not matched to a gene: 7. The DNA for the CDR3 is TGTGCCAGCAGCGTATCAGGGGGAGTCGGCACCGGGGAGCTGTTTTTT. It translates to CASSVSGGVGTGELFF.

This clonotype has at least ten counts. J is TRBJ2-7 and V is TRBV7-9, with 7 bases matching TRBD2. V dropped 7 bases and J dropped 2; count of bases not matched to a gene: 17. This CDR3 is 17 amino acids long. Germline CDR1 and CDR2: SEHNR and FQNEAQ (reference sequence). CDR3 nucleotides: TGTGCCAGCACCCGATTCGCCGCGGGACTACGAACCTACGAGCAGTACTTC. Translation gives CASTRFAAGLRTYEQYF.

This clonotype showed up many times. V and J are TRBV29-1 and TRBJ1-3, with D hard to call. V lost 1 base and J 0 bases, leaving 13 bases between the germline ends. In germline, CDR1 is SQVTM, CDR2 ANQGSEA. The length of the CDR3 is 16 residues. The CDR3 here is CSVEGFATDSGNTIYF. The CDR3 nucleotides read TGCAGCGTTGAAGGTTTTGCGACTGACTCTGGAAACACCATATATTTT.

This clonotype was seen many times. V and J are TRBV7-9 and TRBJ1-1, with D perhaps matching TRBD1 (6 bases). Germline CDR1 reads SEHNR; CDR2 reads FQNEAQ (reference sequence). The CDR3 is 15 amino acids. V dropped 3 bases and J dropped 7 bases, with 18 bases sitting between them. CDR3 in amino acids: CASSFLYGGGREAFF. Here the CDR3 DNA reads TGTGCCAGCAGCTTTCTGTACGGGGGCGGGCGTGAAGCTTTCTTT.

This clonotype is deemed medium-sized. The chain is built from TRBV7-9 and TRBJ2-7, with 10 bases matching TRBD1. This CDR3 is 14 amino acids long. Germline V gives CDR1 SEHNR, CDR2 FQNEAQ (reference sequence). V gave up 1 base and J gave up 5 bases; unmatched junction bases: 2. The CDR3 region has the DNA TGTGCCAGCAGCTTAGGACAGGGGGCCCACGAGCAGTACTTC. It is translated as CASSLGQGAHEQYF.

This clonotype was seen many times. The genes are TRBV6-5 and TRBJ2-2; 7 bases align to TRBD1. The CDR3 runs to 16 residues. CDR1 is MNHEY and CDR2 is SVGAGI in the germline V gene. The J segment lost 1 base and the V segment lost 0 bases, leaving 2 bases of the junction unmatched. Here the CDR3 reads CASSYSNRGNTGELFF. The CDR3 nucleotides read TGTGCCAGCAGTTACTCGAACAGGGGGAACACCGGGGAGCTGTTTTTT.

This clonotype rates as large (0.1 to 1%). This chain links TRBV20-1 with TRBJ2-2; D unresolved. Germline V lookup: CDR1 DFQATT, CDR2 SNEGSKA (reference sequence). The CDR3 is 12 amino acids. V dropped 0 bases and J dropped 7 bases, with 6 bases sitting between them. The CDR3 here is CSARDKLGELFF. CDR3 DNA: TGCAGTGCTAGAGATAAACTCGGGGAGCTGTTTTTT.